This T cell receptor beta chain came from a study of T-cell reconstitution after alpha-beta-depleted transplantation in children. Germline V gene lookup returns CDR1 DFQATT and CDR2 SNEGSKA (reference sequence). The CDR3 has 14 residues. Deletions cut 0 bases from V and 3 bases from J, with 10 bases between. Researchers prepared the TCRbeta library using unique molecular identifiers, the study reports. TCRdb reanalysed the PCR reads using MiXCR and keeps one entry per CDR3 protein. The profile covers 330,000 or so distinct CDR3 sequences, with about a tenth appearing a single time and around 2.3% taken by the ten largest. This clonotype was observed at least ten times.

The chain couples TRBV20-1 to TRBJ2-3; D gene ambiguous. Material: PBMCs from the stem cell graft donor, obtained from the stem cell graft. The TCR comes from a human donor who donated a stem cell graft to a child with acute lymphoblastic leukemia. In nucleotides, the CDR3 is TGCAGTGCTAGAGATCCCCGAAGGACAGATACGCAGTATTTT. As protein: CSARDPRRTDTQYF.